The rows below give T cell receptor beta chains drawn from one sample of a study of blood T cell repertoires in COVID-19. The protocol was immunoSEQ multiplex PCR, while the TCRdb copy is restricted to in-frame clones and leaves out a portion. The data hold around 130,000 clones, with approximately 85% observed a single time. The material sequenced was peripheral blood. The source of these receptors is a human donor in a cohort sampled during active COVID-19. Each CDR3 is given with its conserved first and last residue. The D gene is left open where the match is weak. The size entry is marked missing in some rows and otherwise reads once, few, many or a size class.

CDR3 DNA,CDR3 protein,V gene,clone size,J gene,D gene
TGTGCCAGCAGCTTCGGGACAGGGAATTACAATGAGCAGTTCTTC,CASSFGTGNYNEQFF,TRBV5-6,NA,TRBJ2-1,TRBD1
TGTGCCAGCTCACCCTTACCTAGCGGGAGGGGCCATGAGCAGTTCTTC,CASSPLPSGRGHEQFF,TRBV18,NA,TRBJ2-1,TRBD2
TGTGCCAGCAGCTTAAATCTGCCAGGGAACTATGGCTACACCTTC,CASSLNLPGNYGYTF,TRBV11-2,NA,TRBJ1-2,NA
TGTGCCAGCAGCTTAGCTGTCCTCCGGACTAGCGGGGGGGCGGGCAATGAGCAGTTCTTC,CASSLAVLRTSGGAGNEQFF,TRBV7-2,NA,TRBJ2-1,TRBD2
TGTGCCAGCAGTCCCTGGCGGGGGTCGGATGGCTACACCTTC,CASSPWRGSDGYTF,TRBV6-5,few,TRBJ1-2,NA
TGTGCCAGCAGTCCCCAGACAGGGGCGAACACTGAAGCTTTCTTT,CASSPQTGANTEAFF,TRBV27,few,TRBJ1-1,TRBD1
TGTGCCAGCAGTGACCCTGGCGGGAGTTATGCGCAGTATTTT,CASSDPGGSYAQYF,TRBV6-2/TRBV6-3,NA,TRBJ2-3,TRBD2
TGTGCCAGCAGTGACCGCACAATGAACACTGAAGCTTTCTTT,CASSDRTMNTEAFF,TRBV25-1,NA,TRBJ1-1,NA
TGTGCCTGGAGTATGAGAACCGGCTACACCTTC,CAWSMRTGYTF,TRBV30,NA,TRBJ1-2,NA
TGCGCCAGCAGCCCGAGCGGGGCCATTCCAGATACGCAGTATTTT,CASSPSGAIPDTQYF,TRBV5-1,NA,TRBJ2-3,TRBD2
TGTGCCAGCAGCTCCCTAGCGCCCACCTACAATGAGCAGTTCTTC,CASSSLAPTYNEQFF,TRBV11-3,NA,TRBJ2-1,NA
TGCGCCAGTAGATCCTCCGGGACAGCCCAAGAGACCCAGTACTTC,CASRSSGTAQETQYF,TRBV5-1,NA,TRBJ2-5,TRBD1